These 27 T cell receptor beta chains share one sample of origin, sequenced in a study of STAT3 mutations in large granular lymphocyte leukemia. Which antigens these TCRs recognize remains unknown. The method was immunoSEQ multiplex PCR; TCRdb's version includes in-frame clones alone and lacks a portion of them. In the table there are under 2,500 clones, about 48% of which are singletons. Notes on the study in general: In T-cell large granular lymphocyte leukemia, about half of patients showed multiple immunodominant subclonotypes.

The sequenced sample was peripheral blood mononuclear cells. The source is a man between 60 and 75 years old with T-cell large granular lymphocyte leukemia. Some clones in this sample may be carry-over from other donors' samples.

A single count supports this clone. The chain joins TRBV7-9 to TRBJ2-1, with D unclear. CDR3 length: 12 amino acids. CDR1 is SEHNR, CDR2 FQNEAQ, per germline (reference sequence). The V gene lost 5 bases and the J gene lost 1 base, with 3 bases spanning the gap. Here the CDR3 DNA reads TGTGCCAGCAGCCCTTCCTACAATGAGCAGTTCTTC. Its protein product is CASSPSYNEQFF.

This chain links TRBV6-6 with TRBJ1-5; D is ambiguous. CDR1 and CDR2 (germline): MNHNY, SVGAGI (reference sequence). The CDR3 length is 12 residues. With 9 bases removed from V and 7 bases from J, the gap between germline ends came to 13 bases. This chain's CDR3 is CASGHPTQPQHF. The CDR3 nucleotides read TGTGCCAGTGGTCATCCGACGCAGCCCCAGCATTTT.

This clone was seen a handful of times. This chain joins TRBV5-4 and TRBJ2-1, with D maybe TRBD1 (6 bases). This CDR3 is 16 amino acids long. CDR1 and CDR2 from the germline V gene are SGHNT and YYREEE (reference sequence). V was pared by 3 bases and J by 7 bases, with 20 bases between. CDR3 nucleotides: TGTGCCAGCAGCTCATCCAGGGGCGCCCAGTTAAATGAGCAGTTCTTC. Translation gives CASSSSRGAQLNEQFF.

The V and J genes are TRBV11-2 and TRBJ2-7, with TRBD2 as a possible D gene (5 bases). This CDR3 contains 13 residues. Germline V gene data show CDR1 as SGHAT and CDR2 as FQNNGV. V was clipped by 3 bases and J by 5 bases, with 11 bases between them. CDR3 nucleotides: TGTGCCAGCAGCTTGAGTGGGAGCAACGAGCAGTACGTC. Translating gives CASSLSGSNEQYV.

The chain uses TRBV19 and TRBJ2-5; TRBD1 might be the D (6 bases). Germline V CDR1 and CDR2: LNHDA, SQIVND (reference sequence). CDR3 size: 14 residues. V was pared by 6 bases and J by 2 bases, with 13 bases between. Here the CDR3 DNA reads TGTGCCAGTAGGGCCGGGACAAATCAAGAGACCCAGTACTTC. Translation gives CASRAGTNQETQYF. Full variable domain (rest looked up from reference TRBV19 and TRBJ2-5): DGGITQSPKYLFRKEGQNVTLSCEQNLNHDAMYWYRQDPGQGLRLIYYSQIVNDFQKGDIAEGYSVSREKKESFPLTVTSAQKNPTAFYLCASRAGTNQETQYFGPGTRLLVL.

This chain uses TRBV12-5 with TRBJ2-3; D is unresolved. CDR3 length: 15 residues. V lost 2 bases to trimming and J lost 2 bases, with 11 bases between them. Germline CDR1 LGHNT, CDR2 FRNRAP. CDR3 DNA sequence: TGTGCTAGTGGTTTGAACCATCTTAACACAGATACGCAGTATTTT. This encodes CASGLNHLNTDTQYF.

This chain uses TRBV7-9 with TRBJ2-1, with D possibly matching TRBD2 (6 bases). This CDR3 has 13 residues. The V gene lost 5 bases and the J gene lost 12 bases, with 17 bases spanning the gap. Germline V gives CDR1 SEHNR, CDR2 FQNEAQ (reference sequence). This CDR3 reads CASSPNLAGGQFF. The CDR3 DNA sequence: TGTGCCAGCAGCCCGAACCTAGCCGGGGGGCAGTTCTTC.

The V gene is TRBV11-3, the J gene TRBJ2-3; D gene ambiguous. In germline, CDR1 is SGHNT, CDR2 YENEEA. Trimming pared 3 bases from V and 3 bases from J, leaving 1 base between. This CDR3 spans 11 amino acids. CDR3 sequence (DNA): TGTGCCAGCAGCTTTACAGATACGCAGTATTTT. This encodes CASSFTDTQYF.

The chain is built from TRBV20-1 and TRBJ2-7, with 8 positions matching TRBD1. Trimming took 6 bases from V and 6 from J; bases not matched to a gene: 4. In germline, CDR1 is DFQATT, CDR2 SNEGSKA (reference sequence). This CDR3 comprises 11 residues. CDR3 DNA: TGCAGTGCCACAGGGGGGTTCGAGCAGTACTTC. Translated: CSATGGFEQYF.

The CDR3 DNA reads as TGTGCCAGCTGCCGTCGGGCGACAGACAATGAGCAGTTCTTC. Translation: CASCRRATDNEQFF. The rearrangement joins TRBV6-5 to TRBJ2-1; weak D call: TRBD1 (5 bases). V was trimmed by 8 bases and J by 5 bases, leaving 16 bases between them. CDR3 length: 14 residues. CDR1 MNHEY and CDR2 SVGAGI come from the germline V gene.

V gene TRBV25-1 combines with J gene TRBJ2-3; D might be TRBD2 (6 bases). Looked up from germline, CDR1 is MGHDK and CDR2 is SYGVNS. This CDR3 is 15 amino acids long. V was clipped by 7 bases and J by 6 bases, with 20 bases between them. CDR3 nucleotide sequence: TGTGCCAGCACCCTCAGGAGGGTCGGCGGTGATACGCAGTATTTT. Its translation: CASTLRRVGGDTQYF. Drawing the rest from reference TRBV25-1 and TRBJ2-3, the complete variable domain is EADIYQTPRYLVIGTGKKITLECSQTMGHDKMYWYQQDPGMELHLIHYSYGVNSTEKGDLSSESTVSRIRTEHFPLTLESARPSHTSQYLCASTLRRVGGDTQYFGPGTRLTVL.

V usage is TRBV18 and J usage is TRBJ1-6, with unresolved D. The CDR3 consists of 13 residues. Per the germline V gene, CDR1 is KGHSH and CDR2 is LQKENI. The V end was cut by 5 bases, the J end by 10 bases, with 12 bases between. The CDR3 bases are TGTGCCAGCTCATCAGATGGGCAATCACCCCTCCACTTT. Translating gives CASSSDGQSPLHF.

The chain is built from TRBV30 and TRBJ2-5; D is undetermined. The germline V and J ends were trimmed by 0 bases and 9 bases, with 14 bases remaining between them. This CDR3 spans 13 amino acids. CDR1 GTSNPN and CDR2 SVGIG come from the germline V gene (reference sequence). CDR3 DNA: TGTGCCTGGAGTGTCGGGTTCCAGCCGGCCCAGTACTTC. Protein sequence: CAWSVGFQPAQYF.

This CDR3 is CAWSLLARDV. The CDR3 coding sequence is TGTGCCTGGAGCCTATTAGCAAGGGACGTC. This chain uses TRBV30 with TRBJ2-7; D not resolved. CDR3 length: 10 residues. Germline values: CDR1 GTSNPN, CDR2 SVGIG (reference sequence).

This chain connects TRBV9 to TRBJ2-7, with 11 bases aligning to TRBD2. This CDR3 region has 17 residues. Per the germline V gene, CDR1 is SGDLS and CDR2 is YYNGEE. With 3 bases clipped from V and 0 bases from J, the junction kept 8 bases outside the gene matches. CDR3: CASSGRSGTSGSYEQYV. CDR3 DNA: TGTGCCAGCAGCGGACGTTCGGGGACTAGCGGCTCCTACGAGCAGTACGTC.

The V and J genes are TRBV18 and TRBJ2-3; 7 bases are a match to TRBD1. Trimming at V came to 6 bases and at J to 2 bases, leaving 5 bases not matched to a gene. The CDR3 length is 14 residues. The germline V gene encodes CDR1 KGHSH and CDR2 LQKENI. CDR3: CASSPGQPTDTQYF. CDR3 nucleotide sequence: TGTGCCAGCTCCCCGGGACAGCCCACAGATACGCAGTATTTT.

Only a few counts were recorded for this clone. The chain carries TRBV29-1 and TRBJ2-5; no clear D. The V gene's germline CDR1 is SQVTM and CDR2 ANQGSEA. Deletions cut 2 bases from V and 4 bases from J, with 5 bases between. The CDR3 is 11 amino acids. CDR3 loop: CSVEQRETQYF. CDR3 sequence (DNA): TGCAGCGTTGAACAGAGAGAGACCCAGTACTTC.

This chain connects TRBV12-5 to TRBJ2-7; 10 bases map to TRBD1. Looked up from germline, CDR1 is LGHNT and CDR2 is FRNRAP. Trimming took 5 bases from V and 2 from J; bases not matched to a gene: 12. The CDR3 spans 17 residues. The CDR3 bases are TGTGCTAGTGGTAGTTCCGGGACAGGGGTGTGCGCCTACGAGCAGTACGTC. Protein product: CASGSSGTGVCAYEQYV.

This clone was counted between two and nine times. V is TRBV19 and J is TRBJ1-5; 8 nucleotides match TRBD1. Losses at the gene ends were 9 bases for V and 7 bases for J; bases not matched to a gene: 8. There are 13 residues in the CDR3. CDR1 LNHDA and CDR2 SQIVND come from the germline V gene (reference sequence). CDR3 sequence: CASRTTGEQPQHF. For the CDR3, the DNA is TGTGCCAGCCGTACGACAGGGGAGCAGCCCCAGCATTTT.

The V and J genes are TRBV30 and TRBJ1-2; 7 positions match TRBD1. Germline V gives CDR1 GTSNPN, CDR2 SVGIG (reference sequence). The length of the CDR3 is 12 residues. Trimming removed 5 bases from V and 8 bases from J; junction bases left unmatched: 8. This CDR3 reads CAWRTGVEGYTF. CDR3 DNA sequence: TGTGCCTGGCGAACAGGGGTTGAAGGCTACACCTTC.

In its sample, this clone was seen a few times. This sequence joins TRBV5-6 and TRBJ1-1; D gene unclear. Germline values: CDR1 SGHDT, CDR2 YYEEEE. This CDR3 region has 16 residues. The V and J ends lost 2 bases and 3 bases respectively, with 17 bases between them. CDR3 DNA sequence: TGTGCCAGCAGCTTCTCGGACCGAACCTCTTACACTGAAGCTTTCTTT. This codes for CASSFSDRTSYTEAFF.

CDR3 nucleotide sequence: TGTGCCACCAGCAGAGATTTAGGGAATCAGCCCCAGCATTTT. Protein sequence: CATSRDLGNQPQHF. V is TRBV15 and J is TRBJ1-5; unclear D gene. Trimming shortened V by 0 bases and J by 4 bases, and 7 bases separated the two germline ends. Germline loops: CDR1 LNHNV, CDR2 YYDKDF (reference sequence). This CDR3 comprises 14 residues.

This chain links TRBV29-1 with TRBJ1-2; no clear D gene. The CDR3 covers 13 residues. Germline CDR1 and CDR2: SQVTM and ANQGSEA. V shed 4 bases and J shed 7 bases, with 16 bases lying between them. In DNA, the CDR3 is TGCAGCGTTGGGACCTTATCTGGGGTTGGCTACACCTTC. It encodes CSVGTLSGVGYTF.

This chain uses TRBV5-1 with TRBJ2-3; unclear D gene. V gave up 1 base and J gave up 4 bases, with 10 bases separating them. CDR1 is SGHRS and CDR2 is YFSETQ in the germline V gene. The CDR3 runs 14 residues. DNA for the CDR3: TGCGCCAGCAGCTTGAAAACTACGGCAGATACGCAGTATTTT. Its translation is CASSLKTTADTQYF.

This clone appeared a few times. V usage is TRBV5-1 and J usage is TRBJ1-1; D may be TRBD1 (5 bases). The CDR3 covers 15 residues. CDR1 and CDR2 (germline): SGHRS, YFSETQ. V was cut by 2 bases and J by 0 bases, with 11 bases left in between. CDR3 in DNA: TGCGCCAGCAGCTTCGGGGGATCGATGAACACTGAAGCTTTCTTT. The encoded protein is CASSFGGSMNTEAFF.

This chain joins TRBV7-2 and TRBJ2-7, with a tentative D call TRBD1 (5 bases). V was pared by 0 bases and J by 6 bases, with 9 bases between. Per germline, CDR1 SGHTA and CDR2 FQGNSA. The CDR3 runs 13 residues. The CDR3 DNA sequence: TGTGCCAGCAGCTTAGCGACAGAGCCCGAGCAGTACTTC. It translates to CASSLATEPEQYF.

CDR3 DNA: TGCGCCAGCAGCTTGGCCGTCGGGGAGGGATACGAGCAGTACTTC. Translated: CASSLAVGEGYEQYF. V usage is TRBV5-1 and J usage is TRBJ2-7; TRBD2 agrees at 7 bases. This CDR3 has 15 amino acids. The trim removed 0 bases at V and 4 bases at J, leaving 7 bases unmatched. CDR1 SGHRS and CDR2 YFSETQ come from the germline V gene. The full variable domain, its missing parts supplied by reference TRBV5-1 and TRBJ2-7, is KAGVTQTPRYLIKTRGQQVTLSCSPISGHRSVSWYQQTPGQGLQFLFEYFSETQRNKGNFPGRFSGRQFSNSRSEMNVSTLELGDSALYLCASSLAVGEGYEQYFGPGTRLTVT.